This T cell receptor (beta chain) is drawn from a study of CD8+ T cells in alopecia areata. Background on the study: The graft donors were approximately 6-12-month-old C3H/HeJ mice with spontaneous alopecia, and their skin went to approximately 7-11-week-old female C3H/HeJ mice.

Germline V gene lookup returns CDR1 LGHNA and CDR2 YNLKQL (reference sequence). This CDR3 region has 16 residues. J was trimmed by 5 bases and V by 1 base; bases with no gene match: 4. Remarks on this clone: What it binds is not known. Any gene name here is a mouse gene name. The observed sequence ends 3 residues before the CDR3 terminus, with the missing tail filled in from the germline J gene.

Separation of pooled cutaneous lymph node cells was by sorting with CD4, CD8alpha, NKG2D, NKG2ACE and other markers. Study-wide results and caveats: Although TCR sharing was seen in mice, sharing across patients was less clear, possibly for HLA-related reasons.

Sequencing relied on a cDNA template that was reverse transcribed from extracted RNA. Sequencing used immunoSEQ multiplex PCR; TCRdb keeps in-frame clones, though not all of them. Observed in the sample are under 350,000 clones, none of them singletons. The V call is TRBV5, the J call TRBJ1-6; the match to TRBD1 covers 8 bases. TRBJ1-6 is noted as an ORF with a role that remains uncertain. The specimen sequenced was CD4+ T cells sorted from a lymph node. The receptor was isolated from a C3H/HeJ mouse with alopecia areata. MHC haplotype: H2-k. The sequenced part of the CDR3 DNA is TGTGCCAGCAGCCAAGGAGACAGGGGTGATAATTCGCCC. Its translation is CASSQGDRGDNSP. The full CDR3 reads CASSQGDRGDNSPLYF.